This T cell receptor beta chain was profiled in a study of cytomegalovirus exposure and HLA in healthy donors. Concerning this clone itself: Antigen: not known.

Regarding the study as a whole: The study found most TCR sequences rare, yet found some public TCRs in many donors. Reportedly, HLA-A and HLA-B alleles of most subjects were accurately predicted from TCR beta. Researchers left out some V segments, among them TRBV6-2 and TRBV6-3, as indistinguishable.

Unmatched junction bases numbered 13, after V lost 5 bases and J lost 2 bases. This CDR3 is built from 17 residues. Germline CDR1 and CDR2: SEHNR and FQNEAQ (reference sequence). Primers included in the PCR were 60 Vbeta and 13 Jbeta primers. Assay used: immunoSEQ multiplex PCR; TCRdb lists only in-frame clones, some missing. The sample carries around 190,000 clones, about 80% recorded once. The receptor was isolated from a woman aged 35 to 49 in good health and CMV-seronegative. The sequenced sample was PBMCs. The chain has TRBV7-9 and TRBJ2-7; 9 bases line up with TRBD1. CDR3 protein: CASSQSLGQGIAYEQYF. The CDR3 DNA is TGTGCCAGCAGCCAGTCGCTAGGACAGGGGATTGCCTACGAGCAGTACTTC.